What follows are 6 T cell receptor beta chains derived from one specimen sequenced in a study of CD8 T cells in ankylosing spondylitis. Findings and limits, study-wide: A TCR beta motif of several highly homologous variants appeared characteristic of ankylosing spondylitis blood.

Each CDR3 protein gets one entry after TCRdb re-called the 5' RACE reads with MiXCR. The sample yields a few hundred thousand distinct CDR3 sequences, roughly an eighth seen once. The antigens of these receptors remain unknown. Sequenced: blood, either unsorted or a sorted T cell fraction (not recorded which). These receptors came from a male donor with ankylosing spondylitis.

There are a few counts of this clonotype. The chain is built from TRBV20-1 and TRBJ1-1, with D uncertain. Trimming cost V 6 bases and J 6 bases, with 20 bases left between them. Germline V gene sequence: CDR1 DFQATT, CDR2 SNEGSKA (reference sequence). The CDR3 spans 14 residues. The CDR3 sequence: CSAPPPPGFAEAFF. The CDR3 nucleotides read TGCAGTGCCCCCCCTCCCCCCGGTTTCGCTGAAGCTTTCTTT.

There are a few counts of this clonotype. The rearrangement joins TRBV6-1 to TRBJ1-1, with D tentatively TRBD1 (6 bases). Trimming shortened V by 5 bases and J by 3 bases, and 13 bases separated the two germline ends. The CDR3 runs 14 residues. Per the germline V gene, CDR1 is MNHNS and CDR2 is SASEGT. The CDR3 loop is CASSPGEADTEAFF. CDR3 in DNA: TGTGCCAGCAGTCCAGGGGAGGCGGACACTGAAGCTTTCTTT.

This clonotype turned up a few times. V gene TRBV24-1 combines with J gene TRBJ1-1, with D possibly TRBD1 on 5 matching bases. Germline V gene lookup returns CDR1 KGHDR and CDR2 SFDVKD. Trimming pared 5 bases from V and 3 bases from J, leaving 6 bases between. This CDR3 has 12 residues. CDR3 sequence reads: CATSAGDTEAFF. CDR3 coding DNA: TGTGCCACCAGTGCGGGGGACACTGAAGCTTTCTTT.

This clonotype was found many times. The chain recombines TRBV5-1 with TRBJ2-1, with a possible D match to TRBD2 (6 bases). The V gene's germline CDR1 is SGHRS and CDR2 YFSETQ. Trimming left V 3 bases short and J 2 bases short, with 6 bases between. This CDR3 is built from 13 residues. The CDR3 nucleotides read TGCGCCAGCAGCTGGGGGGCCTACAATGAGCAGTTCTTC. Amino acids: CASSWGAYNEQFF.

Concerning this clonotype itself: This clone may be a read error of a much larger clone one base away. V usage is TRBV5-1 and J usage is TRBJ1-1; 11 bases are a match to TRBD1. The CDR3 spans 16 residues. Germline CDR1 is SGHRS and CDR2 is YFSETQ. The CDR3 region is CASSFSDRGRGTGAFF. As DNA, the CDR3 is TGCGCCAGCAGCTTCTCGGACAGGGGGCGAGGGACTGGAGCTTTCTTT. Full variable domain (outside the CDR3, taken from reference TRBV5-1 and TRBJ1-1): KAGVTQTPRYLIKTRGQQVTLSCSPISGHRSVSWYQQTPGQGLQFLFEYFSETQRNKGNFPGRFSGRQFSNSRSEMNVSTLELGDSALYLCASSFSDRGRGTGAFFGQGTRLTVV.

Only a few counts were recorded for this clonotype. The chain employs TRBV7-9 and TRBJ1-2; perhaps TRBD1 as D (5 bases). This CDR3 comprises 13 residues. In germline, CDR1 is SEHNR, CDR2 FQNEAQ (reference sequence). The V end lost 3 bases, the J end lost 8 bases, and 13 bases lay between the germline ends. Here the CDR3 reads CASSFGGADGYTF. CDR3 coding DNA: TGTGCCAGCAGCTTCGGGGGAGCGGACGGCTACACCTTC.